These T cell receptor beta chains were read from a single sample in a study of cytomegalovirus exposure and HLA in healthy donors. Here immunoSEQ multiplex PCR was the method, and the copy in TCRdb shows in-frame clones only, minus some. The sample shows some 60,000 clones, 80% of them seen only once. The sample taken for sequencing was PBMCs. The receptors derive from a male donor in good health and CMV-seronegative. Both conserved end residues are part of each CDR3. The D gene is left open where the match is weak. Size is stated for part of the rows, as once, few or many counts, or as a class when the clone is expanded.

J: TRBJ2-1
size: NA
V: TRBV9
length: 15
D: NA
CDR3: CASSSQTRQLNEQFF
DNA: TGTGCCAGCAGCTCACAGACCCGACAGCTCAATGAGCAGTTCTTC

J: TRBJ2-2
size: NA
V: TRBV9
length: 15
D: TRBD2
CDR3: CASNPAGGHTGELFF
DNA: TGTGCCAGCAACCCAGCGGGGGGGCATACCGGGGAGCTGTTTTTT

J: TRBJ1-4
size: NA
V: TRBV4-3
length: 16
D: NA
CDR3: CASSRGREVGNEKLFF
DNA: TGCGCCAGCAGCCGAGGAAGGGAGGTCGGTAATGAAAAACTGTTTTTT

J: TRBJ2-1
size: NA
V: TRBV2
length: 14
D: TRBD2
CDR3: CASSASGGPLEQFF
DNA: TGTGCCAGCAGCGCTAGCGGGGGCCCCCTTGAGCAGTTCTTC

J: TRBJ1-6
size: once
V: TRBV2
length: 12
D: NA
CDR3: CASRQDNSPLHF
DNA: TGTGCCAGCAGACAGGATAATTCACCCCTCCACTTT

J: TRBJ1-6
size: NA
V: TRBV12-1
length: 15
D: NA
CDR3: CASSFTGQPNSPLHF
DNA: TGTGCCAGCAGCTTTACAGGGCAACCCAATTCACCCCTCCACTTT

J: TRBJ1-1
size: few
V: TRBV7-9
length: 15
D: NA
CDR3: CASSQGLGASTEAFF
DNA: TGTGCCAGCAGCCAAGGTCTAGGGGCGAGCACTGAAGCTTTCTTT

J: TRBJ1-4
size: few
V: TRBV7-9
length: 15
D: NA
CDR3: CASSLDDTTNEKLFF
DNA: TGTGCCAGCAGCTTAGATGACACAACTAATGAAAAACTGTTTTTT

J: TRBJ1-1
size: NA
V: TRBV27
length: 14
D: NA
CDR3: CASSFLTGNTEAFF
DNA: TGTGCCAGCAGTTTCCTCACAGGTAACACTGAAGCTTTCTTT

J: TRBJ1-1
size: NA
V: TRBV12-5
length: 14
D: TRBD1
CDR3: CASGLRDRNTEAFF
DNA: TGTGCTAGTGGTTTGAGGGACAGGAACACTGAAGCTTTCTTT

J: TRBJ1-4
size: NA
V: TRBV4-2
length: 15
D: NA
CDR3: CASSQEAMEEEKLFF
DNA: TGTGCCAGCAGCCAAGAGGCGATGGAGGAAGAAAAACTGTTTTTT

J: TRBJ2-2
size: few
V: TRBV9
length: 17
D: TRBD2
CDR3: CASSPSGGASNTGELFF
DNA: TGTGCCAGCAGCCCGAGCGGGGGGGCTTCGAACACCGGGGAGCTGTTTTTT

J: TRBJ1-1
size: NA
V: TRBV6-6
length: 14
D: NA
CDR3: CASSYVGGDTEAFF
DNA: TGTGCCAGCAGTTACGTGGGAGGAGATACTGAAGCTTTCTTT

J: TRBJ1-1
size: once
V: TRBV2
length: 13
D: NA
CDR3: CASTTVTNTEAFF
DNA: TGTGCCAGCACTACGGTTACGAACACTGAAGCTTTCTTT

J: TRBJ1-4
size: NA
V: TRBV30
length: 14
D: NA
CDR3: CAWSATATNEKLFF
DNA: TGTGCCTGGAGTGCCACGGCAACTAATGAAAAACTGTTTTTT

J: TRBJ2-2
size: NA
V: TRBV7-2
length: 15
D: TRBD1
CDR3: CASTKNRGNAGELFF
DNA: TGTGCCAGCACCAAGAACAGGGGCAATGCCGGGGAGCTGTTTTTT

J: TRBJ2-7
size: NA
V: TRBV5-6
length: 15
D: TRBD1
CDR3: CASSRRTGTYYEQYF
DNA: TGTGCCAGCAGCCGAAGGACAGGGACGTACTACGAGCAGTACTTC

J: TRBJ1-5
size: NA
V: TRBV6-1
length: 14
D: NA
CDR3: CASSERAGNQPQHF
DNA: TGTGCCAGCAGTGAAAGGGCAGGGAATCAGCCCCAGCATTTT

J: TRBJ1-2
size: NA
V: TRBV27
length: 13
D: TRBD1
CDR3: CASSWTGEYGYTF
DNA: TGTGCCAGCAGTTGGACAGGGGAATATGGCTACACCTTC

J: TRBJ1-1
size: NA
V: TRBV27
length: 14
D: NA
CDR3: CASSLSRVNTEAFF
DNA: TGTGCCAGCAGTTTATCGAGAGTGAACACTGAAGCTTTCTTT

J: TRBJ2-3
size: NA
V: TRBV7-2
length: 17
D: NA
CDR3: CASSLSSSGSGWDTQYF
DNA: TGTGCCAGCAGCTTAAGTAGTTCGGGTAGCGGTTGGGATACGCAGTATTTT

J: TRBJ2-2
size: few
V: TRBV5-6
length: 16
D: NA
CDR3: CASSLWVGRDTGELFF
DNA: TGTGCCAGCAGCTTGTGGGTGGGGCGAGACACCGGGGAGCTGTTTTTT

J: TRBJ1-1
size: NA
V: TRBV4-2
length: 15
D: NA
CDR3: CASSQDRGGYTEAFF
DNA: TGTGCCAGCAGCCAAGACAGGGGTGGGTACACTGAAGCTTTCTTT

J: TRBJ1-1
size: NA
V: TRBV19
length: 14
D: TRBD1
CDR3: CASSLGQSNTEAFF
DNA: TGTGCCAGTAGTTTGGGACAGAGTAACACTGAAGCTTTCTTT

J: TRBJ2-7
size: few
V: TRBV27
length: 14
D: NA
CDR3: CASSSRDSSYEQYF
DNA: TGTGCCAGCAGTTCCCGGGACTCATCCTACGAGCAGTACTTC

J: TRBJ1-1
size: NA
V: TRBV5-6
length: 14
D: NA
CDR3: CASLVRGGGTEAFF
DNA: TGTGCCAGCCTCGTCCGGGGAGGAGGCACTGAAGCTTTCTTT

J: TRBJ2-7
size: NA
V: TRBV19
length: 15
D: NA
CDR3: CASSITLADSYEQYF
DNA: TGTGCCAGTAGTATAACACTAGCTGATTCCTACGAGCAGTACTTC

J: TRBJ2-1
size: NA
V: TRBV19
length: 17
D: NA
CDR3: CASSPEGGASSYNEQFF
DNA: TGTGCCAGTAGTCCCGAGGGGGGGGCGAGCTCCTACAATGAGCAGTTCTTC

J: TRBJ1-5
size: few
V: TRBV7-2
length: 15
D: TRBD1
CDR3: CASSLADRGPQPQHF
DNA: TGTGCCAGCAGCTTAGCAGACAGGGGGCCACAGCCCCAGCATTTT

J: TRBJ2-5
size: NA
V: TRBV9
length: 17
D: TRBD2
CDR3: CASSGGTSGGLQETQYF
DNA: TGTGCCAGCAGCGGAGGGACTAGCGGGGGGTTACAAGAGACCCAGTACTTC

J: TRBJ1-4
size: NA
V: TRBV6-1
length: 14
D: TRBD1
CDR3: CASSDRDREEKLFF
DNA: TGTGCCAGCAGTGACCGGGACAGGGAGGAAAAACTGTTTTTT

J: TRBJ1-6
size: NA
V: TRBV6-6
length: 14
D: NA
CDR3: CASSYSNGDSVLHF
DNA: TGTGCCAGCAGTTACTCCAACGGGGATTCAGTCCTCCACTTT

J: TRBJ1-1
size: NA
V: TRBV19
length: 13
D: TRBD1
CDR3: CASSIQGDTEAFF
DNA: TGTGCCAGTAGTATTCAGGGGGACACTGAAGCTTTCTTT

J: TRBJ2-2
size: NA
V: TRBV7-2
length: 14
D: NA
CDR3: CASSLVAIEGELFF
DNA: TGTGCCAGCAGCTTAGTAGCGATCGAAGGGGAGCTGTTTTTT

J: TRBJ1-2
size: NA
V: TRBV11-2
length: 13
D: TRBD1
CDR3: CASSPRTGDGYTF
DNA: TGTGCCAGCAGCCCCCGGACAGGGGATGGCTACACCTTC

J: TRBJ1-4
size: once
V: TRBV2
length: 14
D: NA
CDR3: CASSSGDRREKLFF
DNA: TGTGCCAGCAGTTCCGGGGATCGCCGTGAAAAACTGTTTTTT

J: TRBJ1-4
size: NA
V: TRBV30
length: 16
D: TRBD1
CDR3: CAWRGGTGQANEKLFF
DNA: TGTGCCTGGAGGGGGGGGACGGGACAGGCCAATGAAAAACTGTTTTTT

J: TRBJ2-7
size: NA
V: TRBV6-5
length: 14
D: TRBD2
CDR3: CASSYSTAGAEQYF
DNA: TGTGCCAGCAGTTACTCGACCGCGGGAGCCGAGCAGTACTTC

J: TRBJ1-3
size: NA
V: TRBV27
length: 14
D: NA
CDR3: CASSRKGGGNTIYF
DNA: TGTGCCAGCAGTAGGAAGGGAGGTGGAAACACCATATATTTT

J: TRBJ1-1
size: NA
V: TRBV14
length: 14
D: NA
CDR3: CASKREGVNTEAFF
DNA: TGTGCCAGCAAAAGAGAGGGGGTGAACACTGAAGCTTTCTTT

J: TRBJ1-2
size: few
V: TRBV5-1
length: 15
D: TRBD1
CDR3: CASAPGDSAPYGYTF
DNA: TGCGCCAGCGCCCCGGGGGACAGCGCTCCCTATGGCTACACCTTC

J: TRBJ2-3
size: NA
V: TRBV6-4
length: 14
D: TRBD2
CDR3: CASGERGGTDTQYF
DNA: TGTGCCAGCGGTGAGCGGGGGGGCACAGATACGCAGTATTTT

J: TRBJ2-5
size: NA
V: TRBV5-6
length: 14
D: NA
CDR3: CASSLDWSGETQYF
DNA: TGTGCCAGCAGCTTGGATTGGTCCGGTGAGACCCAGTACTTC

J: TRBJ1-4
size: NA
V: TRBV4-1
length: 17
D: TRBD1
CDR3: CASSQWDRGETNEKLFF
DNA: TGCGCCAGCAGCCAATGGGACAGGGGCGAGACTAATGAAAAACTGTTTTTT

J: TRBJ2-1
size: NA
V: TRBV6-5
length: 14
D: TRBD2
CDR3: CASNSGGPYNEQFF
DNA: TGTGCCAGCAATTCGGGAGGGCCCTACAATGAGCAGTTCTTC

J: TRBJ2-2
size: NA
V: TRBV19
length: 15
D: NA
CDR3: CASSVLLRGSGELFF
DNA: TGTGCCAGTAGTGTCCTCTTGAGAGGTAGCGGGGAGCTGTTTTTT

J: TRBJ1-1
size: NA
V: TRBV28
length: 16
D: NA
CDR3: CASWSLGDRMNTEAFF
DNA: TGTGCCAGCTGGTCCCTGGGAGACCGTATGAACACTGAAGCTTTCTTT

J: TRBJ1-2
size: NA
V: TRBV10-3
length: 16
D: TRBD1
CDR3: CAISEGTGYRHYGYTF
DNA: TGTGCCATCAGTGAAGGGACAGGGTACCGGCACTATGGCTACACCTTC

J: TRBJ2-5
size: NA
V: TRBV5-4
length: 17
D: TRBD2
CDR3: CASSLGSPTLAGETQYF
DNA: TGTGCCAGCAGCTTGGGGTCGCCCACACTAGCGGGAGAGACCCAGTACTTC

J: TRBJ2-5
size: NA
V: TRBV5-4
length: 15
D: TRBD2
CDR3: CASSRTTAGGRYWDF
DNA: TGTGCCAGCAGCAGAACGACAGCGGGGGGCCGGTATTGGGACTTC

J: TRBJ1-1
size: NA
V: TRBV5-1
length: 16
D: TRBD1
CDR3: CASSTGQIGMNTEAFF
DNA: TGCGCCAGCAGCACGGGACAGATAGGCATGAACACTGAAGCTTTCTTT

J: TRBJ2-7
size: NA
V: TRBV30
length: 15
D: NA
CDR3: CAWSVRQALSYEQYF
DNA: TGTGCCTGGAGTGTCCGACAGGCGTTATCCTACGAGCAGTACTTC

J: TRBJ2-3
size: NA
V: TRBV4-3
length: 15
D: NA
CDR3: CASSQDGGATDTQYF
DNA: TGCGCCAGCAGCCAAGATGGCGGGGCCACAGATACGCAGTATTTT